These 24 T cell receptor beta chains came from one sample sequenced in a study of tumor and adjacent non-tumor tissue in lung cancer. A modified ARM-PCR protocol with three rounds of nested PCR amplified TCRbeta. TCRdb independently ran MiXCR on the multiplex PCR reads; one entry per CDR3 protein. This sample carries 35,000 to 50,000 distinct CDR3 sequences, 60% of them seen once, and the ten largest clones take roughly 44%. The template was RNA from unsorted bulk tissue. This non-tumor lung sample came from over 3 cm beyond the tumor edge. The sample comprised distant non-tumor lung tissue. These receptors came from a man aged 45-65 years with non-small cell lung cancer.

A remark on this clonotype: The CDR3 ends on some other residue instead of the conserved phenylalanine or tryptophan, so this is likely a read error. The chain carries TRBV11-2 and TRBJ1-2; D call uncertain. CDR3 size: 18 residues. Germline V gene data show CDR1 as SGHAT and CDR2 as FQNNGV. The CDR3 sequence: CTSSSNGHLDLANYGYTS. DNA of the CDR3: TGTACCAGCAGCTCAAACGGTCACCTGGATTTAGCTAACTATGGCTACACCTCC.

By its share, this clonotype is medium-sized (0.01 to 0.1%). The chain links TRBV11-2 to TRBJ2-7; 10 bases match TRBD2. The CDR3 runs 15 residues. Germline trimming cut 2 bases from V and 7 bases from J; bases unmatched to any gene: 8. Germline CDR1 is SGHAT and CDR2 is FQNNGV. The CDR3, as DNA: TGTGCCAGCAGCTTAAGGAGCGGGGGGGCCCTTGAGCAGTACTTC. Translated, it gives CASSLRSGGALEQYF. Full variable domain (outside the CDR3, taken from reference TRBV11-2 and TRBJ2-7): EAGVAQSPRYKIIEKRQSVAFWCNPISGHATLYWYQQILGQGPKLLIQFQNNGVVDDSQLPKDRFSAERLKGVDSTLKIQPAKLEDSAVYLCASSLRSGGALEQYFGPGTRLTVT.

Notes on this clonotype: One end of the junction varies from germline; a read error may be responsible. The chain employs TRBV6-1 and TRBJ2-1; 10 bases map to TRBD2. Germline V gene sequence: CDR1 MNHNS, CDR2 SASEGT. This CDR3 region has 18 residues. The chain's CDR3 is CASSEIPLLAGLYNEQFF. As DNA, the CDR3 is TGTGCGAGCAGTGAGATCCCCTTACTAGCGGGGCTTTACAATGAGCAGTTCTTC.

As concerns this clonotype: This may be a read error: a much more frequent sequence differs by one nucleotide. As DNA, the CDR3 is TGTGCCAGCAGCTCGGACAGGGGACCTGGGGCCAACGTCCTGACTTTC. Translation gives CASSSDRGPGANVLTF. The chain joins TRBV5-4 to TRBJ2-6; 9 bases are a match to TRBD1. CDR1 and CDR2 (germline): SGHNT, YYREEE (reference sequence). The CDR3 contains 16 residues. J lost 2 bases, V lost 3 bases, and 3 bases had no gene match.

This clonotype has more than one count but fewer than ten. A much larger clone sits a single nucleotide away, making a read error possible. This chain joins TRBV6-6 and TRBJ1-2; D remains ambiguous. The V gene's germline CDR1 is MNHNY and CDR2 SVGAGI (reference sequence). The length of the CDR3 is 15 residues. In nucleotides, the CDR3 is TGTGCCAGCAGTTACGACCGAAATCATAACTATGACTACACCTTC. It translates to CASSYDRNHNYDYTF.

On this clonotype: Its ends do not fully match the called genes, so a read error is possible. V usage is TRBV5-6 and J usage is TRBJ2-1; 8 nucleotides line up with TRBD2. CDR3 length: 13 amino acids. Looked up from germline, CDR1 is SGHDT and CDR2 is YYEEEE. The CDR3 reads CASNLTSVDEQFF. The CDR3 DNA follows: TGTGCCAGCAACTTGACTAGCGTGGATGAGCAATTCTTC.

This clonotype has just one count. The rearrangement joins TRBV20-1 to TRBJ2-4; either TRBD1 or TRBD2 may supply D (6 bases each). The CDR3 length is 14 residues. The ends were cut back, 5 bases at V and 0 bases at J, with 11 bases in the middle. The germline V gene encodes CDR1 DFQATT and CDR2 SNEGSKA (reference sequence). CDR3: CSAPPGAAKNIQYF. The CDR3 region has the DNA TGCAGTGCTCCCCCGGGGGCAGCCAAAAACATTCAGTACTTC.

As to this clonotype: The junction and the germline gene differ at one end; a read error may be behind it. This sequence joins TRBV28 and TRBJ2-7; a possible D gene is TRBD2 (6 bases). The CDR3 runs 13 residues. The germline V gene has CDR1 MDHEN and CDR2 SYDVKM. CDR3: CASSDGSLDEQYF. In DNA form, the CDR3 reads TGTGCGAGCAGCGACGGGAGCCTGGACGAGCAGTACTTC.

At least ten counts were recorded for this clonotype. CDR3 sequence: CSVVPRLGEGTEAFF. The CDR3 nucleotides are TGCAGCGTGGTTCCTCGACTGGGGGAGGGCACTGAAGCTTTCTTT. The chain recombines TRBV29-1 with TRBJ1-1, with D perhaps matching TRBD1 (5 bases). CDR1 and CDR2 (germline): SQVTM, ANQGSEA. V dropped 6 bases and J dropped 4 bases, with 21 bases sitting between them. The CDR3 runs 15 residues.

This clonotype was detected ten times or more. This CDR3 is CSATGTSGPRGHEQFF. For the CDR3, the DNA is TGCAGTGCTACCGGGACTAGCGGCCCCCGAGGCCATGAGCAGTTCTTC. J is TRBJ2-1 and V is TRBV20-1; 11 bases match TRBD2. V lost 4 bases and J lost 8; bases outside the gene matches: 13. The CDR3 is 16 residues long. Germline V gene sequence: CDR1 DFQATT, CDR2 SNEGSKA (reference sequence).

The chain employs TRBV6-5 and TRBJ2-7; 9 bases are shared with TRBD1. V dropped 2 bases and J dropped 2; count of bases not matched to a gene: 4. The CDR3 totals 15 residues. The germline CDR1 and CDR2 sequences are MNHEY and SVGAGI. CDR3 DNA sequence: TGTGCCAGCAGTTACGGGACAGGGCCCGCCTACGAGCAGTACTTC. It yields the protein CASSYGTGPAYEQYF.

A word on this clonotype: Mismatch with germline at one junction end may stem from a read error. This chain joins TRBV29-1 and TRBJ2-5, with D maybe TRBD2 (7 bases). Per germline, CDR1 SQVTM and CDR2 ANQGSEA. The CDR3 consists of 12 residues. This chain's CDR3 is CGVGGARETQYF. The CDR3 DNA is TGCGGCGTGGGGGGGGCTAGAGAGACCCAGTACTTC.

About this clonotype itself: The germline gene is not matched at one end of the junction; a read error may be the cause. The chain couples TRBV4-2 to TRBJ2-7, with a possible D match to TRBD2 (6 bases). Germline CDR1 reads LGHNA; CDR2 reads YNFKEQ. This CDR3 has 16 amino acids. The CDR3 is CTSSRDELPSTYEQYF. CDR3 DNA sequence: TGTACTAGCAGCCGAGATGAACTACCCAGCACCTACGAGCAGTATTTC.

The chain has TRBV7-9 and TRBJ2-7; the D is unclear. V lost 5 bases and J 1 base, leaving 21 bases between the germline ends. Per the germline V gene, CDR1 is SEHNR and CDR2 is FQNEAQ (reference sequence). The CDR3 is 17 amino acids. The CDR3 DNA follows: TGTGCCAGCAGCACACCGCCCCATCCTGGCAGATCCTACGAGCAGTACTTC. Translated: CASSTPPHPGRSYEQYF.

To note about this clonotype: A much larger clonotype is one base distant, so this may be a read error. The rearrangement links TRBV5-5 to TRBJ1-6, with D maybe TRBD1 (5 bases). The CDR3 covers 16 residues. Per the germline V gene, CDR1 is SGHKS and CDR2 is YYEKEE (reference sequence). The CDR3 sequence: CTSSLLGGTYNSPLHF. CDR3 bases: TGTACCAGCAGTCTGCTGGGGGGAACCTATAATTCACCCCTCCACTTT.

A remark on this clonotype: A much larger clone differs from this one at a single base, so this may be a read error. The rearrangement links TRBV6-2 or TRBV6-3 to TRBJ1-2; D is undetermined. Per germline, CDR1 MNHEY and CDR2 SVGEGT. Deletions cut 0 bases from V and 7 bases from J, with 9 bases between. The CDR3 is 13 residues long. This CDR3 is CASSYSNVSGYTF. CDR3 DNA sequence: TGTGCCAGCAGTTACTCGAACGTGTCTGGCTACACCTTC.

The chain couples TRBV28 to TRBJ2-7, with 8 bases lining up with TRBD2. V lost 7 bases and J lost 3; bases outside the gene matches: 2. The CDR3 totals 12 residues. CDR1 is MDHEN, CDR2 SYDVKM, per germline. This chain's CDR3 is CASNAGGYEQYF. The CDR3, as DNA: TGTGCCAGCAACGCGGGGGGCTACGAGCAGTACTTC.

Turning to this clonotype: This could be a read error, since a much larger clone is one nucleotide away. The rearrangement uses TRBV5-5 and TRBJ1-1; D is possibly TRBD1 (5 bases). CDR1 and CDR2 (germline): SGHKS, YYEKEE (reference sequence). There are 15 residues in the CDR3. With 4 bases removed from V and 1 base from J, the gap between germline ends came to 14 bases. The CDR3 is CASSMGGSGNTEAFF. CDR3 bases: TGTGCCAGCAGCATGGGGGGATCGGGGAACACTGAAGCTTTCTTT.

This clonotype was detected many times. The J gene is TRBJ2-6, the V gene TRBV20-1; D is possibly TRBD1 or TRBD2 (5 bases each). Germline V CDR1 and CDR2: DFQATT, SNEGSKA (reference sequence). The CDR3 has 14 amino acids. The V end lost 3 bases, the J end lost 4 bases, and 10 bases lay between the germline ends. CDR3 residues: CSASEGYGANVLTF. CDR3 sequence (DNA): TGCAGTGCTAGTGAGGGGTACGGGGCCAACGTCCTGACTTTC.

This clonotype was observed many times. J is TRBJ2-5 and V is TRBV5-6; D is possibly TRBD1 (6 bases). The V end lost 3 bases, the J end lost 1 base, and 13 bases lay between the germline ends. There are 15 residues in the CDR3. CDR1 is SGHDT, CDR2 YYEEEE, per germline. The CDR3 spells CASSSQTGAQETQYF. The CDR3 nucleotides are TGTGCCAGCAGCTCGCAGACAGGCGCCCAAGAGACCCAGTACTTC.

This clonotype occurred many times. This chain joins TRBV19 and TRBJ1-5, with D perhaps TRBD1 (6 bases). The V end lost 5 bases, the J end lost 4 bases, and 15 bases lay between the germline ends. CDR1 and CDR2 (germline): LNHDA, SQIVND (reference sequence). The CDR3 loop spans 15 amino acids. CDR3 amino acids: CASSLGTQLNQPQHF. CDR3 coding DNA: TGTGCCAGTAGTCTTGGGACACAGCTTAATCAGCCCCAGCATTTT. Based on the CDR3 plus reference TRBV19 and TRBJ1-5, the full variable domain is DGGITQSPKYLFRKEGQNVTLSCEQNLNHDAMYWYRQDPGQGLRLIYYSQIVNDFQKGDIAEGYSVSREKKESFPLTVTSAQKNPTAFYLCASSLGTQLNQPQHFGDGTRLSIL.

As to this clonotype: At one end, the junction sequence differs from germline, possibly due to a read error. The chain uses TRBV20-1 and TRBJ2-5; 8 bases are a match to TRBD1. Germline V CDR1 and CDR2: DFQATT, SNEGSKA (reference sequence). The CDR3 spans 13 residues. CDR3 region: CSASDRGKESQHF. The CDR3 bases are TGCAGTGCTAGCGACAGGGGAAAAGAGAGCCAGCACTTC.

V gene TRBV5-1 combines with J gene TRBJ1-1; 8 nucleotides align to TRBD1. CDR3 length: 15 residues. The germline gives CDR1 SGHRS, CDR2 YFSETQ. J was trimmed by 0 bases and V by 9 bases; bases with no gene match: 10. The CDR3 DNA reads as TGCGCCATCAGTCTCCGGGGACAGGTGAACACTGAAGCTTTCTTT. It is translated as CAISLRGQVNTEAFF.

This clonotype was observed a handful of times. The V and J genes are TRBV5-1 and TRBJ2-7; 10 bases align to TRBD2. Germline CDR1 is SGHRS and CDR2 is YFSETQ. V was clipped by 0 bases and J by 2 bases; unmatched bases: 5. This CDR3 is 16 amino acids long. The CDR3 DNA reads TGCGCCAGCAGCTTGGGCGGTAGCGGGAGGACCTACGAGCAGTACTTC. It is translated as CASSLGGSGRTYEQYF.